These T cell receptor beta chains were read from a single sample in a study of chronic HIV infection and antiretroviral therapy. TCRdb itself ran the 5' RACE reads through MiXCR, one entry per CDR3 protein. The sample contains roughly 39,000 distinct CDR3 sequences, about 7.4% of which appear only once. Sequenced sample: peripheral blood. Source of these receptors: an adult who had HIV and had not received antiretroviral therapy, or was an uninfected healthy control (not recorded which). Both conserved end residues are part of each CDR3. D genes are given only for firm matches. The size of a clone is reported for some rows only, either as once, few or many, or as a class for expanded clones.

size,V,D,J,CDR3,DNA
few,TRBV29-1,NA,TRBJ2-3,CSALRTGSTDTQYF,TGCAGCGCCTTGAGGACTGGGAGCACAGATACGCAGTATTTT
few,TRBV29-1,NA,TRBJ2-2,CSARRLANTGELFF,TGCAGCGCCCGCAGACTAGCGAACACCGGGGAGCTGTTTTTT
NA,TRBV28,TRBD1,TRBJ1-2,CASRGTGTNYGYTF,TGTGCCAGCAGGGGGACAGGAACTAACTATGGCTACACCTTC
many,TRBV6-1,NA,TRBJ1-6,CASRLGGGADNSPLHF,TGTGCCAGCAGGCTCGGGGGGGGGGCCGATAATTCACCCCTCCACTTT
few,TRBV29-1,NA,TRBJ2-7,CSATLGAYEQYF,TGCAGCGCTACTTTGGGGGCCTACGAGCAGTACTTC
NA,TRBV4-2,NA,TRBJ2-5,CASSQENRVETQYF,TGTGCCAGCAGCCAAGAGAACAGGGTAGAGACCCAGTACTTC
few,TRBV4-1,NA,TRBJ2-3,CASSQTGTVGTDTQYF,TGCGCCAGCAGCCAAACCGGGACGGTAGGCACAGATACGCAGTATTTT
few,TRBV16,NA,TRBJ1-4,CASSLTPATNEKLFF,TGTGCCAGCAGCCTCACCCCTGCAACTAATGAAAAACTGTTTTTT
many,TRBV28,NA,TRBJ2-3,CASSLSIGRGTDTQYF,TGTGCCAGCAGTTTAAGTATTGGTAGGGGTACAGATACGCAGTATTTT
few,TRBV28,NA,TRBJ2-7,CASSSEGTNLSYEQYF,TGTGCCAGCAGTTCCGAAGGGACAAACCTTTCCTACGAGCAGTACTTC
few,TRBV2,NA,TRBJ2-7,CASSRAGYEQYF,TGTGCCAGCAGTAGGGCGGGCTACGAGCAGTACTTC
many,TRBV5-6,TRBD2,TRBJ2-1,CASSLVAKIAGGPNEQFF,TGTGCCAGCAGCTTGGTGGCGAAGATAGCGGGAGGGCCGAATGAGCAGTTCTTC
many,TRBV28,NA,TRBJ2-3,CASSLGRRTDTQYF,TGTGCCAGCAGTTTGGGCAGGCGCACAGATACGCAGTATTTT
NA,TRBV3-1,NA,TRBJ2-2,CASSPRVTGELFF,TGTGCCAGCAGCCCCAGGGTCACCGGGGAGCTGTTTTTT
many,TRBV28,NA,TRBJ1-1,CASITGGTSAGTEAFF,TGTGCCAGCATTACCGGAGGGACTTCGGCGGGCACTGAAGCTTTCTTT
many,TRBV20-1,TRBD1,TRBJ2-2,CSARDIRTGTNTGELFF,TGCAGTGCTAGAGATATAAGGACAGGGACAAACACCGGGGAGCTGTTTTTT
many,TRBV28,NA,TRBJ2-3,CASNQPGHRVTDTQYF,TGTGCCAGCAATCAGCCGGGACACCGAGTCACAGATACGCAGTATTTT
NA,TRBV11-3,TRBD2,TRBJ2-1,CASSQGPSGSNEQFF,TGTGCCAGCAGCCAAGGCCCTAGCGGGAGCAATGAGCAGTTCTTC
NA,TRBV5-5,NA,TRBJ1-1,CASSFVRRRGTEAFF,TGTGCCAGCAGCTTCGTGAGGAGGCGAGGCACTGAAGCTTTCTTT
many,TRBV5-1,TRBD1,TRBJ1-1,CASSLVTGGNTEAFF,TGCGCCAGCAGCTTGGTAACAGGGGGAAACACTGAAGCTTTCTTT
many,TRBV20-1,TRBD2,TRBJ2-7,CSARTSGTYEQYF,TGCAGTGCTAGGACTAGCGGGACCTACGAGCAGTACTTC
NA,TRBV20-1,NA,TRBJ2-7,CSATEVGGGPSYEQYF,TGCAGTGCCACGGAAGTCGGGGGAGGCCCCTCCTACGAGCAGTACTTC
many,TRBV27,NA,TRBJ2-7,CASSFQGPYEQYF,TGTGCCAGCAGTTTCCAGGGCCCCTACGAGCAGTACTTC
NA,TRBV11-1,NA,TRBJ1-1,CASAVRADTEAFF,TGTGCCAGCGCCGTCAGGGCGGACACTGAAGCTTTCTTT
few,TRBV29-1,TRBD1,TRBJ1-2,CSVRTGTGGGYTF,TGCAGCGTGCGCACCGGGACAGGGGGCGGCTACACCTTC
few,TRBV29-1,TRBD1,TRBJ2-7,CSVSSPGQNYEQYF,TGCAGCGTCTCCAGTCCGGGACAGAATTACGAGCAGTACTTC
NA,TRBV24-1,TRBD1,TRBJ2-3,CATSDTRDRVFFDTQYF,TGTGCCACCAGTGATACCCGGGACAGGGTGTTTTTTGATACGCAGTATTTT